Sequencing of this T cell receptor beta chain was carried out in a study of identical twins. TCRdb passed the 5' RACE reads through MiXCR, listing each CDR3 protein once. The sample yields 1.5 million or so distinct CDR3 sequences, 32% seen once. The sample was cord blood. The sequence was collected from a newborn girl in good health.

DNA for the CDR3: TGTGCCTGGAGTGAAGGGGAGCAGTACTTC. Its translation is CAWSEGEQYF. This sequence joins TRBV30 and TRBJ2-1; unclear D gene. The J call may be incorrect, as the DNA end agrees better with TRBJ2-7. Per the germline V gene, CDR1 is GTSNPN and CDR2 is SVGIG (reference sequence). This CDR3 has 10 residues.